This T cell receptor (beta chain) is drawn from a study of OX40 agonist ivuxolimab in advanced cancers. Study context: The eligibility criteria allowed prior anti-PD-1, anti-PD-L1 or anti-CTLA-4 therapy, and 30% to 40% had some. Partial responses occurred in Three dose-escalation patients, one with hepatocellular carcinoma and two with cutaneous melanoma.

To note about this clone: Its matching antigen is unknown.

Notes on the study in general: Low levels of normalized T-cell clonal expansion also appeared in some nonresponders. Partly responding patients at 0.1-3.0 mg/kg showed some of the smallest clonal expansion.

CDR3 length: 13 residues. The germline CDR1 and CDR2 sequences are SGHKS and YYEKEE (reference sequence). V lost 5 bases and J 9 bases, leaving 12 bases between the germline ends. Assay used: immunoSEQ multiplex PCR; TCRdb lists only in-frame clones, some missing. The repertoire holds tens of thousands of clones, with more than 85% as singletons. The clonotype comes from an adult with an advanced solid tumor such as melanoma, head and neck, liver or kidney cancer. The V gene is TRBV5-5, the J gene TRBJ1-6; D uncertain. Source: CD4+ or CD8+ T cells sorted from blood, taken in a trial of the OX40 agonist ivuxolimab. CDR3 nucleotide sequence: TGTGCCAGCAGTATGAGTGGTGGTTCACCCCTCCACTTT. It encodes CASSMSGGSPLHF.